The rows below give T cell receptor beta chains drawn from one sample of a study of cytomegalovirus exposure and HLA in healthy donors. Method: immunoSEQ multiplex PCR; TCRdb's copy keeps in-frame clones and lacks some. Its table lists 150,000 to 200,000 clones. Sequenced material: PBMCs. The source of these receptors is a man in his thirties or forties in good health and CMV-seronegative. Each CDR3 is given with its conserved first and last residue. Fields, in order: D gene, J gene, V gene, CDR3 protein, CDR3 DNA. The D gene is left open where the match is weak.

- TRBJ2-5 TRBV2 CASSSTIYPPEETQYF TGTGCCAGCAGTTCGACTATCTATCCCCCCGAAGAGACCCAGTACTTC
TRBD1 TRBJ1-5 TRBV7-2 CASSWTGVQPQHF TGTGCCAGCAGTTGGACAGGGGTGCAGCCCCAGCATTTT
- TRBJ1-5 TRBV5-1 CASSLEGYSNQPQHF TGCGCCAGCAGCCTAGAAGGTTATAGCAATCAGCCCCAGCATTTT
TRBD1 TRBJ1-1 TRBV5-1 CASSLAVQGEAFF TGCGCCAGCAGCTTGGCCGTACAGGGGGAAGCTTTCTTT
TRBD1 TRBJ2-7 TRBV7-9 CASSRDRSSYEQYF TGTGCCAGCAGCCGGGACAGGAGCTCCTACGAGCAGTACTTC
- TRBJ1-1 TRBV7-8 CASSLVRGRAEAFF TGTGCCAGCAGCTTAGTTAGGGGGAGGGCTGAAGCTTTCTTT
- TRBJ1-2 TRBV7-2 CASSPTLAEGYTF TGTGCCAGCAGCCCAACCCTCGCCGAGGGCTACACCTTC
- TRBJ1-1 TRBV9 CASSAPYSTEAFF TGTGCCAGCAGCGCCCCGTATAGCACTGAAGCTTTCTTT
- TRBJ2-3 TRBV4-2 CASSQVIQTSTDTQYF TGTGCCAGCAGCCAAGTTATCCAGACTAGCACAGATACGCAGTATTTT
TRBD2 TRBJ2-7 TRBV30 CAWGGSYEQYF TGTGCCTGGGGCGGGAGCTACGAGCAGTACTTC
TRBD1 TRBJ2-5 TRBV11-2 CASSLDRTGGTETQYF TGTGCCAGCAGCTTAGATCGGACAGGGGGCACGGAGACCCAGTACTTC
- TRBJ1-3 TRBV28 CASSPGGVGNTIYF TGTGCCAGTTCCCCTGGGGGGGTTGGAAACACCATATATTTT
TRBD1 TRBJ1-4 TRBV5-4 CASSLRQGRDDGKLFF TGTGCCAGCAGCTTACGACAGGGACGAGACGATGGGAAACTGTTTTTT
TRBD1 TRBJ1-4 TRBV2 CASSDRGGGEKLFF TGTGCCAGCAGCGACAGGGGAGGGGGTGAAAAACTGTTTTTT
- TRBJ2-7 TRBV6-5 CASRRQASYEQYF TGTGCCAGCCGTCGACAGGCCTCCTACGAGCAGTACTTC
TRBD2 TRBJ2-1 TRBV5-6 CASSRGLAGGAYNEQFF TGTGCCAGCAGCCGGGGACTAGCGGGAGGGGCCTACAATGAGCAGTTCTTC
TRBD1 TRBJ1-1 TRBV6-1 CASSEARGQGFFVTEAFF TGTGCCAGCAGTGAAGCGAGGGGACAGGGGTTCTTTGTCACTGAAGCTTTCTTT
TRBD1 TRBJ2-2 TRBV5-1 CASHRGLGTGELFF TGCGCCAGCCACAGGGGGTTGGGCACCGGGGAGCTGTTTTTT
- TRBJ2-5 TRBV18 CASSPTRETQYF TGTGCCAGCTCACCAACGAGGGAGACCCAGTACTTC
- TRBJ2-7 TRBV7-9 CASSPEGDEQYF TGTGCCAGCAGCCCTGAGGGCGACGAGCAGTACTTC
- TRBJ2-7 TRBV18 CASSPRWPGTYEQYF TGTGCCAGCTCACCACGTTGGCCGGGTACCTACGAGCAGTACTTC
TRBD1 TRBJ2-7 TRBV10-3 CAISDPGTGGFEQYF TGTGCCATCAGTGACCCCGGGACAGGGGGCTTCGAGCAGTACTTC
- TRBJ2-3 TRBV9 CASSGAADKSLDTQYF TGTGCCAGCAGCGGGGCTGCGGACAAGTCTCTAGATACGCAGTATTTT
- TRBJ1-2 TRBV28 CASSLNAYGYTF TGTGCCAGCAGTTTAAATGCGTATGGCTACACCTTC
TRBD1 TRBJ1-5 TRBV27 CASSPGQGLRGNQPQHF TGTGCCAGCAGTCCGGGACAGGGGCTAAGAGGCAATCAGCCCCAGCATTTT
TRBD2 TRBJ2-7 TRBV14 CASSQVLGGYEQYF TGTGCCAGCAGCCAAGTCCTGGGGGGGTACGAGCAGTACTTC
- TRBJ2-7 TRBV5-1 CASSLEDRSSYEQYF TGCGCCAGCAGCTTGGAGGACAGATCCTCCTACGAGCAGTACTTC
- TRBJ1-5 TRBV27 CASSPLGGVNPYSNQPQHF TGTGCCAGCAGCCCACTCGGAGGGGTCAACCCTTATAGCAATCAGCCCCAGCATTTT
- TRBJ1-4 TRBV5-4 CASRRQGNEKLFF TGTGCCAGCAGGCGGCAGGGTAATGAAAAACTGTTTTTT
TRBD1 TRBJ1-6 TRBV4-3 CASSQTGGTYNSPLHF TGCGCCAGCAGCCAGACAGGGGGCACCTATAATTCACCCCTCCACTTT
- TRBJ1-2 TRBV4-2 CASTESGIRYGYTF TGTGCCAGCACCGAATCGGGGATAAGGTATGGCTACACCTTC
- TRBJ2-7 TRBV7-3 CASSFAGISYEQYF TGTGCCAGCAGCTTCGCGGGAATCTCCTACGAGCAGTACTTC
TRBD1 TRBJ1-6 TRBV4-2 CASSQVGGGDREAGALHF TGTGCCAGCAGCCAAGTGGGGGGCGGGGACAGGGAAGCGGGAGCCCTCCACTTT
TRBD2 TRBJ2-5 TRBV27 CASSRSGGTNGETQYF TGTGCCAGCAGTCGTAGCGGGGGGACCAATGGAGAGACCCAGTACTTC
- TRBJ2-3 TRBV5-1 CASSLQTGTSTDTQYF TGCGCCAGCAGCTTGCAAACAGGAACTAGCACAGATACGCAGTATTTT
TRBD2 TRBJ2-2 TRBV19 CASSLAGGRETGELFF TGTGCCAGTAGTCTAGCGGGAGGCCGCGAAACCGGGGAGCTGTTTTTT
- TRBJ1-4 TRBV15 CATSRDTGPNEKLFF TGTGCCACCAGCAGAGATACAGGGCCTAATGAAAAACTGTTTTTT
- TRBJ2-2 TRBV5-5 CASSFQMDSFTGELFF TGTGCCAGCAGCTTTCAGATGGACAGCTTCACCGGGGAGCTGTTTTTT
TRBD1 TRBJ1-3 TRBV29-1 CSAALTTGAGNTIYF TGCAGCGCAGCACTTACGACAGGGGCTGGAAACACCATATATTTT
- TRBJ2-6 TRBV29-1 CSVDSSGANVLTF TGCAGCGTTGACAGCTCTGGGGCCAACGTCCTGACTTTC
TRBD1 TRBJ1-6 TRBV30 CAWSLTGTGNSPLHF TGTGCCTGGAGTCTCACCGGGACAGGGAATTCACCCCTCCACTTT
TRBD2 TRBJ2-1 TRBV25-1 CASSETSGGFNEQFF TGTGCCAGCAGTGAAACTAGCGGGGGCTTCAATGAGCAGTTCTTC
- TRBJ1-4 TRBV12-5 CASGSVTVAGDWSNEKLFF TGTGCTAGTGGTTCTGTCACGGTGGCAGGGGATTGGAGTAATGAAAAACTGTTTTTT
TRBD1 TRBJ2-7 TRBV15 CATSPTGVSSYEQYF TGTGCCACCAGCCCCACAGGGGTAAGCTCCTACGAGCAGTACTTC
- TRBJ1-5 TRBV19 CASSTPGRNQPQHF TGTGCCAGTAGTACCCCCGGGAGAAATCAGCCCCAGCATTTT
TRBD1 TRBJ2-2 TRBV28 CASSEGDRISGELFF TGTGCCAGCAGTGAGGGGGACAGGATAAGCGGGGAGCTGTTTTTT
- TRBJ2-1 TRBV9 CASSASQLDNEQFF TGTGCCAGCAGCGCTAGTCAACTGGACAATGAGCAGTTCTTC
- TRBJ1-1 TRBV7-9 CASTYLGLMTASNTEAFF TGTGCCAGCACCTACTTGGGGCTCATGACTGCATCGAACACTGAAGCTTTCTTT
TRBD2 TRBJ2-7 TRBV7-2 CASSLRPAGRGEQYF TGTGCCAGCAGCTTAAGGCCAGCGGGACGAGGCGAGCAGTACTTC
- TRBJ2-2 TRBV7-7 CASSVGVAAGELFF TGTGCCAGCAGCGTCGGAGTAGCGGCCGGGGAGCTGTTTTTT
- TRBJ2-7 TRBV7-9 CASSLGTVNEQYF TGTGCCAGCAGCTTAGGGACAGTTAACGAGCAGTACTTC
TRBD2 TRBJ2-5 TRBV19 CATRSGNQETQYF TGTGCCACCCGTAGCGGGAACCAAGAGACCCAGTACTTC
TRBD1 TRBJ1-4 TRBV4-2 CASTDRRGANEKLFF TGTGCCAGTACGGACAGGAGGGGGGCCAATGAAAAACTGTTTTTT
TRBD1 TRBJ1-1 TRBV28 CASPRGSGGSGYTEAFF TGTGCCAGCCCCCGGGGGTCAGGGGGCAGTGGGTACACTGAAGCTTTCTTT
- TRBJ1-2 TRBV7-2 CASSLGTSPYGYTF TGTGCCAGCAGCTTGGGGACTTCCCCCTATGGCTACACCTTC
- TRBJ1-2 TRBV18 CASSPPLEGSPSGYTF TGTGCCAGCTCACCACCTCTGGAGGGCAGTCCTAGTGGCTACACCTTC
- TRBJ2-3 TRBV11-3 CASSLDGSMISTDTQYF TGTGCCAGCAGCTTGGACGGGAGCATGATAAGCACAGATACGCAGTATTTT